This T cell receptor beta chain was recovered during a study of T cell repertoires in ileal Crohn's disease. V lost 0 bases, J lost 5 bases, and 7 bases lay in between. Germline CDR1 and CDR2: MGHRA and YSYEKL. The CDR3 covers 13 residues. Time point here: neoterminal ileum biopsy at postoperative endoscopy, about 6 months after surgery. Patients were adults with ileal or ileocolonic Crohn's disease needing resection. Sequenced by immunoSEQ multiplex PCR; TCRdb stores in-frame clones only, minus some. Among about 12,000 clones, approximately 85% were seen once, and the ten largest hold around 9.9%. Input material: ileal tissue. The chain employs TRBV4-1 and TRBJ2-5; D gene uncertain. The TCR originated in an adult with Crohn's disease. The CDR3 sequence: CASSQDSWETQYF. CDR3 bases: TGCGCCAGCAGCCAAGATAGTTGGGAGACCCAGTACTTC.